This T cell receptor beta chain was retrieved from a study of shared clonotypes between healthy human individuals (TCRdb year 2020). Describing the broader study: A couple of women and three men aged 18 to 49 years were included in the cohort. For each donor, CD4 naive and CD4 memory were each run on three plates, CD8 naive on two plates, and CD8 memory on one plate. To estimate repertoire size and how much clonotype sharing occurs between individuals, the study deeply sequenced the blood TCR repertoires of several healthy adults. Libraries were prepared and TCR repertoires were sequenced by different laboratories using diverse techniques, in order to increase sequencing depth and limit assay-specific biases. Per donor, leukapheresis produced somewhere between about 0.85 and 10 billion PBMCs.

CD8 naive samples were obtained by positive selection for CCR7 among CD45RO-negative cells, yielding a CD45RA+CCR7+ population from which TemRA cells were excluded. Donors were healthy HIV-negative adults with no recently reported acute infections or vaccinations. Only Caucasian adults living in Nashville, Tennessee, USA were represented among the donors. Blood was obtained by leukapheresis, after which PBMCs were separated by Ficoll-Histopaque density gradient centrifugation and cryopreserved in liquid nitrogen vapor phase. Analytical flow cytometry was used to check the purity and quantity of every magnetically sorted T cell population. From each sorted fraction, genomic DNA was isolated and quantified by UV absorbance on a Nanodrop 2000c. Comments on this clone: Its antigen target is currently unknown. Nothing much larger sits one base from this clone, and base qualities are not available.

Beyond this particular receptor, the publication reports: Incomplete sequencing was indicated by rarefaction of sorted-subset datasets, despite the large sequencing depth. The genetic and exposure-history diversity represented was limited by the small number of donors. Sampling was restricted to blood, and TCR repertoires in tissue are likely to differ from TCR repertoires in blood. Clonotypes shared by all four sorted-subset donors showed higher generation probabilities than non-shared clonotypes. Pairwise subsampling indicated that sequencing depth was expected to affect the degree of clonotype sharing among donors. Larger estimated clonotype richness was generally found for naive subsets than for memory subsets. Across four donors, roughly 5.1% of naive CD4, approximately 3.6% of naive CD8, about 2.3% of memory CD4, and about 0.44% of memory CD8 clonotypes were shared.

The germline ends are 9 bases apart after V is trimmed by 4 bases and J by 3 bases. As encoded in the germline V gene, CDR1 is SQVTM while CDR2 is ANQGSEA. From the cysteine through the phenylalanine, the CDR3 covers 12 amino acids. Just the 36-base CDR3 DNA is kept, in frame starting at base 1. Using the deep immunoSEQ assay, multiplex PCR amplified TCR CDR3 regions from genomic DNA. For each cell subset, the extracted genomic DNA was distributed evenly across all wells of several immunoSEQ 96-well plates, and each plate served as one replicate. Each replicate PCR for sorted subsets received around 210 ng genomic DNA, equal to about 30,000 T cell genomes. Purified libraries were quantified with a Qubit 3.0 fluorometer, sized on a Bioanalyzer 2100, and re-quantified with the KAPA Library Quantification kit. Each immunoSEQ 96-well plate was sequenced on its own single-read 150-cycle Illumina NextSeq 550 flow cell. From the authors' description of their analysis: Because only junctional sequences without quality scores were contained in the immunoSEQ output, filtering matching that applied to full-length reads could not be performed. To assign V/J genes and CDR3, sequences were annotated against IMGT germline references using PyIR, a Python wrapper for IgBLAST v1.9. Any read was removed if the V/J assignment was weak (E-value above 1e-6), the CDR3 was missing, or the read contained stop codons, out-of-frame junctions, or ambiguous translated residues. A V3J clonotype was defined by an identical inferred V gene, J gene, and CDR3 amino acid sequence. Percentage overlap between repertoires was computed as shared unique clonotypes divided by the size of the smaller repertoire. Richness of each repertoire was evaluated using RTK rarefaction, the Chao1 estimator, and Recon v2.1 estimates of unobserved clonotypes. Generation probabilities for all TCRbeta clonotypes obtained by the gDNA method from four donors were computed using OLGA. TCRdb stores this immuneACCESS table with in-frame sequences only. Part of the clones is absent; in the studies checked, under half of the shortfall reflects unresolved V genes, and no reason is known for the rest. V and J calls and clone size follow that table, whereas D and trimming were derived from the DNA. This sample is represented by 2 million to 2.5 million clones; about 95% of them were singletons. The ten biggest clones cover 0.9% to 1.3% of the sample.

This receptor was taken from a man younger than 30 in good health. This receptor chain uses TRBV29-1 and TRBJ1-2, with the D gene not clear enough to name. Sequencing was carried out using naive CD8+ T cells sorted from blood. What the cell subset or site label conveys for this sample: CD45RA+CCR7+. This receptor carries the CDR3 CSVVPGDYGYTF. Read as DNA, the sequence is TGCAGCGTTGTTCCCGGGGACTATGGCTACACCTTC.